These 27 T cell receptor beta chains came from one sample sequenced in a study of CXCR3-negative and CXCR3-positive naive CD8 T cells. Via 5' RACE with UMI labels, TRB cDNA libraries were prepared. Reanalyzing the 5' RACE reads, TCRdb keeps one entry per CDR3 protein, without DNA. The repertoire table contains 150,000 or so distinct CDR3 sequences. The material sequenced was naive CXCR3- CD8+ T cells from blood. Subset meaning: CD45RO-CCR7+CD27+CD95- naive CD8+ T cells lacking CXCR3 (TNR3-). Receptor source: a human donor in good health. Some clones in this sample may be carry-over from other donors' samples.

The chain employs TRBV6-2 or TRBV6-3 and TRBJ1-2. Germline V lookup: CDR1 MNHEY, CDR2 SVGEGT. The CDR3 loop spans 14 amino acids. The CDR3 is CASSLDENNYGYTF.

V usage is TRBV10-1 and J usage is TRBJ2-7; TCRdb's D call, TRBD1, is unchecked because there is no DNA. CDR1 and CDR2 from the germline V gene are WNHNN and SYGVQD (reference sequence). This CDR3 contains 13 residues. The CDR3 region is CARKTDLDYEQYF.

The chain joins TRBV19 to TRBJ2-3; TCRdb calls TRBD2, which cannot be checked without DNA. The V gene's germline CDR1 is LNHDA and CDR2 SQIVND (reference sequence). The CDR3 extends over 17 amino acids. CDR3 sequence reads: CASRNQTSRGLADTQYF.

This rearrangement joins TRBV5-1 to TRBJ2-7; the TCRdb call, TRBD2, lacks DNA for checking. Germline V lookup: CDR1 SGHRS, CDR2 YFSETQ. CDR3 length: 16 residues. CDR3 residues: CASSLFLAGDSYEQYF.

The V gene is TRBV11-2, the J gene TRBJ2-1; TCRdb's assignment of TRBD2 cannot be checked, as there is no DNA. CDR3 size: 16 residues. Germline V CDR1 and CDR2: SGHAT, FQNNGV. CDR3 in amino acids: CASSLERLAGNNEQFF.

CDR3 sequence: CASSLEFPPGLYHNEQFF. The chain uses TRBV5-1 and TRBJ2-1; TCRdb lists TRBD2, though no DNA is available to test this call. The V gene's germline CDR1 is SGHRS and CDR2 YFSETQ. The CDR3 has 18 residues.

J is TRBJ2-3 and V is TRBV7-6; TCRdb returns TRBD1, unconfirmable since there is no DNA. Germline V lookup: CDR1 SGHVS, CDR2 FNYEAQ. The CDR3 sequence is 13 residues long. The CDR3: CASSASGLDTQYF.

This chain connects TRBV7-8 to TRBJ2-3. Germline V gives CDR1 SGHVS, CDR2 FQNEAQ. The length of the CDR3 is 16 residues. This chain's CDR3 is CASSPALPTSTDTQYF.

V is TRBV11-3 and J is TRBJ2-7; lacking DNA, the TRBD1 call made by TCRdb goes unchecked. The CDR3 loop spans 16 amino acids. CDR1 is SGHNT, CDR2 YENEEA, per germline. The CDR3 reads CASSTRQALGSYEQYF.

The chain uses TRBV12-3 or TRBV12-4 and TRBJ2-1; TCRdb returns TRBD2, unconfirmable since there is no DNA. The CDR3 sequence is 20 residues long. The CDR3 sequence is CASSPLGLAGDLRSYNEQFF.

This chain links TRBV28 with TRBJ2-7; the D gene TCRdb calls, TRBD1, cannot be checked with no DNA. Per the germline V gene, CDR1 is MDHEN and CDR2 is SYDVKM. The length of the CDR3 is 16 residues. The CDR3 sequence is CASSSRWGGLSYEQYF. Using reference TRBV28 and TRBJ2-7 for the parts outside the CDR3, the full variable domain is DVKVTQSSRYLVKRTGEKVFLECVQDMDHENMFWYRQDPGLGLRLIYFSYDVKMKEKGDIPEGYSVSREKKERFSLILESASTNQTSMYLCASSSRWGGLSYEQYFGPGTRLTVT.

The J gene is TRBJ1-1, the V gene TRBV5-1; the TRBD1 assignment by TCRdb is unverifiable without DNA. This CDR3 has 14 residues. Germline V CDR1 and CDR2: SGHRS, YFSETQ. CDR3 in amino acids: CASSLQGYDTEAFF.

The CDR3: CASSFLDRVDTGELFF. This chain uses TRBV7-9 with TRBJ2-2; there is no DNA to check the TCRdb D call of TRBD1. This CDR3 contains 16 residues. Looked up from germline, CDR1 is SEHNR and CDR2 is FQNEAQ (reference sequence).

This rearrangement joins TRBV5-5 to TRBJ2-7; TCRdb returns TRBD2, unconfirmable since there is no DNA. The CDR3 length is 14 residues. Per the germline V gene, CDR1 is SGHKS and CDR2 is YYEKEE (reference sequence). The CDR3 loop reads CASSASGRDYEQYF.

This chain uses TRBV25-1 with TRBJ2-5; with no DNA, the TCRdb D assignment of TRBD1 cannot be verified. Germline V gene lookup returns CDR1 MGHDK and CDR2 SYGVNS. The CDR3 is 14 residues long. The CDR3 is CASSESGNAQTQYF. The variable domain in full, with the rest retrieved from reference TRBV25-1 and TRBJ2-5, is EADIYQTPRYLVIGTGKKITLECSQTMGHDKMYWYQQDPGMELHLIHYSYGVNSTEKGDLSSESTVSRIRTEHFPLTLESARPSHTSQYLCASSESGNAQTQYFGPGTRLLVL.

The rearrangement uses TRBV14 and TRBJ2-4. Per the germline V gene, CDR1 is SGHDN and CDR2 is FVKESK. CDR3 length: 13 residues. The CDR3: CASSQDRRNIQYF.

This CDR3 is CASSLGQGGYEQYF. The J gene is TRBJ2-7, the V gene TRBV5-1; TCRdb proposes TRBD1, but this gene call is untestable without DNA. Germline CDR1 SGHRS, CDR2 YFSETQ. The CDR3 length is 14 residues.

The chain uses TRBV7-9 and TRBJ2-2; TCRdb's D call, TRBD1, is unchecked because there is no DNA. This CDR3 is 18 amino acids long. Germline-derived CDR1 and CDR2 are SEHNR and FQNEAQ (reference sequence). The CDR3 spells CASSSRGGSNVLAGELFF.

The CDR3 region is CASSPGALSGTDTQYF. V is TRBV3-1 and J is TRBJ2-3; TCRdb calls TRBD2, which cannot be checked without DNA. The CDR3 extends over 16 amino acids. Germline lookup yields CDR1 LGHDT and CDR2 YNNKEL (reference sequence).

V usage is TRBV20-1 and J usage is TRBJ2-7; with no DNA, the TCRdb D assignment of TRBD1 cannot be verified. Per the germline V gene, CDR1 is DFQATT and CDR2 is SNEGSKA (reference sequence). The CDR3 runs 16 residues. The CDR3 reads CSARDGSGTGSAEQYF.

The chain combines TRBV20-1 with TRBJ2-1. The CDR3 sequence is 16 residues long. Germline values: CDR1 DFQATT, CDR2 SNEGSKA (reference sequence). The CDR3 sequence: CSARDLIERSYNEQFF.

This chain joins TRBV7-6 and TRBJ2-2; TCRdb returns TRBD1, unconfirmable since there is no DNA. The CDR3 length is 15 residues. CDR1 is SGHVS, CDR2 FNYEAQ, per germline. The CDR3 loop is CASSPGEPNTGELFF.

The chain couples TRBV4-1 to TRBJ2-1; lacking DNA, the TRBD2 call made by TCRdb goes unchecked. The CDR3 extends over 13 amino acids. The germline CDR1 and CDR2 sequences are MGHRA and YSYEKL. The CDR3 is CASSQSQGGPNRF.

This chain uses TRBV13 with TRBJ2-1; TCRdb's D gene call, TRBD1, goes unchecked for lack of DNA. The germline V gene has CDR1 PRHDT and CDR2 FYEKMQ (reference sequence). CDR3 length: 14 amino acids. The CDR3 sequence: CASSPRNSYNEQFF.

This sequence joins TRBV27 and TRBJ2-2. Germline lookup yields CDR1 MNHEY and CDR2 SMNVEV (reference sequence). CDR3 length: 12 amino acids. CDR3 in amino acids: CASSLGFGELFF.

V and J are TRBV29-1 and TRBJ2-1; lacking DNA, the TRBD2 call made by TCRdb goes unchecked. From germline, CDR1 is SQVTM and CDR2 ANQGSEA. The CDR3 covers 15 residues. The CDR3 here is CSVIGLAGIGNEQFF.

The chain has TRBV4-2 and TRBJ2-2. CDR3 length equals 16 residues. Germline lookup yields CDR1 LGHNA and CDR2 YNFKEQ. CDR3 amino acids: CASSLSNYANTGELFF.